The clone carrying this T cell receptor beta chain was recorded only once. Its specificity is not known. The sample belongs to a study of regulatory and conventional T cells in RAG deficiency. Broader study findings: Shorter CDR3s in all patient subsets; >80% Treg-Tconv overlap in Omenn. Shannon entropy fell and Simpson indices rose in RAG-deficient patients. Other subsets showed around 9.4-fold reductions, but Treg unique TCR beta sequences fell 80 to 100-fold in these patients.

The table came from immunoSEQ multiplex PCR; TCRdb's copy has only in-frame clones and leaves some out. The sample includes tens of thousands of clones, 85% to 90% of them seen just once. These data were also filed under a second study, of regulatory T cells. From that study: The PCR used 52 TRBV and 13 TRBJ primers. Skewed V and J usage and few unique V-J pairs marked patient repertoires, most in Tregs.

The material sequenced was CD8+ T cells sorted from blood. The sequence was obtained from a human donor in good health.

The CDR3 loop is CASSYGPEAFF. In nucleotides, the CDR3 is TGTGCCAGCAGTTATGGTCCGGAAGCTTTCTTT. V gene TRBV6-1 combines with J gene TRBJ1-1; the D is unclear. The CDR3 has 11 amino acids. Germline V gene sequence: CDR1 MNHNS, CDR2 SASEGT. V shed 5 bases and J shed 8 bases, with 9 bases lying between them.